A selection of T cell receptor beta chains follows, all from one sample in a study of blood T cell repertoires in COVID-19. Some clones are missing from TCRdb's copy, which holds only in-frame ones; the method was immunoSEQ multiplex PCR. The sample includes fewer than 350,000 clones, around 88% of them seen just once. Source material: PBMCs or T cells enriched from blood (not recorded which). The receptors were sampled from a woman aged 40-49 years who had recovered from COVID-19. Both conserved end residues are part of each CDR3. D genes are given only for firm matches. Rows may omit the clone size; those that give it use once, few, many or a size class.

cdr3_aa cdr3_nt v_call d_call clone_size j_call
CASEEGAPSYEQYF TGTGCCAGTGAGGAGGGGGCCCCATCCTACGAGCAGTACTTC TRBV6-5 . few TRBJ2-7
CASSGTGGWSTEAFF TGCGCCAGCAGCGGGACAGGGGGCTGGTCCACTGAAGCTTTCTTT TRBV5-1 TRBD1 once TRBJ1-1
CASSTQQGAEAFF TGTGCCAGTAGTACCCAACAGGGGGCCGAAGCTTTCTTT TRBV19 TRBD1 few TRBJ1-1
CASSTIGGSPRRNEQYF TGTGCCAGCAGTACAATAGGAGGCAGCCCTAGGAGGAACGAGCAGTACTTC TRBV6-2/TRBV6-3 . . TRBJ2-7
CASSPPYRGSDTQYF TGTGCCAGCTCACCACCGTACCGCGGTTCAGATACGCAGTATTTT TRBV18 . . TRBJ2-3
CASSPDINNEQFF TGTGCCAGCAGTCCCGACATCAACAATGAGCAGTTCTTC TRBV7-3 . once TRBJ2-1
CASSSQYQETQYF TGTGCCAGCAGCTCCCAGTACCAAGAGACCCAGTACTTC TRBV7-9 . . TRBJ2-5
CSVERTVGYNEQFF TGCAGCGTTGAACGGACTGTGGGTTACAATGAGCAGTTCTTC TRBV29-1 . . TRBJ2-1
CASSLSPVRAQHF TGTGCCAGCAGCTTATCCCCGGTGAGGGCCCAGCATTTT TRBV7-2 . . TRBJ1-5
CASSYRDRDYNEQFF TGTGCCAGCAGTTATAGGGACAGGGATTACAATGAGCAGTTCTTC TRBV6-5 TRBD1 . TRBJ2-1
CASSLSTSLDEQFF TGTGCCAGCAGTTTATCGACTAGTCTCGATGAGCAGTTCTTC TRBV27 . . TRBJ2-1
CASSVQGNQETQYF TGCGCCAGCAGCGTACAGGGGAATCAAGAGACCCAGTACTTC TRBV5-1 TRBD1 . TRBJ2-5
CATSDPNQGNTEAFF TGTGCCACCAGTGATCCAAACCAGGGAAACACTGAAGCTTTCTTT TRBV24-1 . . TRBJ1-1
CASSIRTDTQYF TGTGCCAGCAGTATCAGGACAGATACGCAGTATTTT TRBV28 . . TRBJ2-3
CASSLGGISYEQYF TGTGCCAGCAGCCTCGGGGGGATCTCCTACGAGCAGTACTTC TRBV7-9 TRBD2 . TRBJ2-7
CASSLNDLIEAFF TGTGCCAGCAGCCTAAATGATTTGATTGAAGCTTTCTTT TRBV7-9 . . TRBJ1-1
CASSASGVSYNEQFF TGTGCCAGCAGCGCCAGCGGGGTCTCCTACAATGAGCAGTTCTTC TRBV7-3 TRBD2 . TRBJ2-1
CAGSWGQGNYGYTF TGTGCCGGATCTTGGGGACAGGGGAACTATGGCTACACCTTC TRBV2 TRBD1 . TRBJ1-2
CASSPDRVSDEQYF TGTGCCAGCAGCCCAGACAGGGTCTCCGACGAGCAGTACTTC TRBV7-8 TRBD1 . TRBJ2-7
CASSLLYEQYF TGTGCCAGCAGCTTACTCTACGAGCAGTACTTC TRBV7-9 . few TRBJ2-7
CASSLGWRVGENIQYF TGTGCCAGCAGTTTAGGATGGCGGGTGGGTGAAAACATTCAGTACTTC TRBV28 . few TRBJ2-4
CASSLSGSGDTQYF TGTGCCAGCAGCCTTAGCGGGAGCGGCGATACGCAGTATTTT TRBV2 TRBD2 . TRBJ2-3
CASSLRGEEARNGYTF TGTGCCAGCAGCCTAAGGGGTGAGGAAGCGAGGAATGGCTACACCTTC TRBV3-1/TRBV3-2 . . TRBJ1-2
CASSRGTGVTGELFF TGCGCCAGCAGCCGCGGGACAGGGGTCACCGGGGAGCTGTTTTTT TRBV4-3 TRBD1 . TRBJ2-2
CASTSRGRVITQYF TGTGCCAGCACCTCCCGCGGGAGGGTTATAACCCAGTACTTC TRBV12-1 . . TRBJ2-5
CASSYSSWTSGPGGTDEQYF TGTGCCAGCAGTTACTCGAGTTGGACTAGCGGACCCGGAGGGACTGACGAGCAGTACTTC TRBV6-2/TRBV6-3 TRBD2 . TRBJ2-7
CASRSSGAAHNEQFF TGTGCCAGCAGATCAAGCGGGGCGGCCCACAATGAGCAGTTCTTC TRBV7-3 TRBD2 . TRBJ2-1
CASSQREGDNEQFF TGTGCCAGCAGTCAGCGGGAGGGGGACAATGAGCAGTTCTTC TRBV6-5 TRBD2 . TRBJ2-1
CASSIGTGTSGRAEQYF TGTGCCAGTAGTATAGGGACAGGGACTAGCGGGAGGGCCGAGCAGTACTTC TRBV19 TRBD2 . TRBJ2-7
CSASNREGGTDTQYF TGCAGTGCTAGTAACAGGGAGGGCGGCACAGATACGCAGTATTTT TRBV20-1 . . TRBJ2-3
CASSLGQNYGYTF TGTGCCAGCAGTTTGGGACAGAACTATGGCTACACCTTC TRBV28 TRBD1 . TRBJ1-2
CASSQDTVFLRGETQYF TGTGCCAGCAGCCAAGATACGGTTTTTTTGAGAGGGGAGACCCAGTACTTC TRBV14 . . TRBJ2-5
CSVDGGRGNEQFF TGCAGCGTTGATGGCGGTAGGGGTAATGAGCAGTTCTTC TRBV29-1 . once TRBJ2-1
CASSPEGVINEKLFF TGTGCCAGCAGCCCAGAGGGGGTGATTAATGAAAAACTGTTTTTT TRBV11-2 . . TRBJ1-4
CASSPRQGMGEKLFF TGTGCCAGCAGCCCTAGACAGGGGATGGGTGAAAAACTGTTTTTT TRBV28 TRBD1 . TRBJ1-4
CASSSDTRGPGYTF TGTGCCAGCAGCTCGGATACGAGGGGGCCCGGCTACACCTTC TRBV7-2 TRBD1 . TRBJ1-2
CASSRDSRFYNSPLHF TGTGCCAGCAGCCGGGACAGCAGATTTTATAATTCACCCCTCCACTTT TRBV3-1/TRBV3-2 TRBD1 . TRBJ1-6
CASSIGTSGKQYF TGTGCCAGTAGTATAGGGACTAGCGGAAAGCAGTACTTC TRBV19 TRBD2 once TRBJ2-7
CASSQDLAGSPDTQYF TGCGCCAGCAGCCAAGATCTGGCAGGGTCCCCAGATACGCAGTATTTT TRBV4-3 . . TRBJ2-3
CASSPPTSVQETQYF TGTGCCAGCAGCCCCCCGACTAGTGTTCAAGAGACCCAGTACTTC TRBV2 . . TRBJ2-5
CASSDTGHTNEKLFF TGTGCCAGCAGTGATACGGGACATACTAATGAAAAACTGTTTTTT TRBV27 . . TRBJ1-4
CASSAARGLAATDTQYF TGTGCCAGCAGCGCCGCCCGAGGACTAGCGGCTACAGATACGCAGTATTTT TRBV9 TRBD2 . TRBJ2-3